This T cell receptor beta chain was captured by sequencing in a study of CD8+CD57+ T cells in acquired aplastic anemia. This CDR3 is built from 15 residues. Germline trimming cut 5 bases from V and 7 bases from J; bases unmatched to any gene: 12. The germline gives CDR1 MNHEY, CDR2 SMNVEV (reference sequence). Genomic DNA templated the TCR beta VDJ and CDR3 profiling. TCRdb re-analysed the reads in MiXCR, keeping a single row per CDR3 protein. The table has about 160,000 distinct CDR3 sequences, about 48% seen once. The patients chosen for sequencing had shown expansion of CD8+CD57+ cells (detected by flow cytometry).

This chain joins TRBV27 and TRBJ2-7; TRBD1 matches at 9 bases. The TCR originated in a human donor with aplastic anemia. The sample comprised sorted CD4+, CD8+, or CD8+CD57+ T cells (not recorded which) from PBMCs. CDR3 in DNA: TGTGCCAGCAGTCTAACGGCCGGGACAGGGTATGAGCAGTACTTC. This gives the protein CASSLTAGTGYEQYF.